A single sample is the source of the 17 T cell receptor beta chains below, sequenced in a study of shared clonotypes between healthy human individuals. The naive CD8 fraction comprised CD45RO-negative cells positively selected for CCR7 and excluded terminally differentiated effector memory CD45RA+ cells. Produced via immunoSEQ multiplex PCR; TCRdb's table is partial and in-frame only. This sample carries approximately 2,200,000 clones, about 93% of them seen once, and the ten largest clones take under 2%. The sequenced sample consisted of naive CD8+ T cells from PBMCs. These TCRs come from a man aged 18-30 years in good health. Some clones in this sample may be carry-over from other donors' samples.

The CDR3 sequence is CASSHGGASSYGYTF. In DNA, the CDR3 is TGTGCCAGCAGCCACGGAGGGGCCTCTAGCTATGGCTACACCTTC. V gene TRBV9 combines with J gene TRBJ1-2, with TRBD1 as a possible D gene (5 bases). The germline gives CDR1 SGDLS, CDR2 YYNGEE. The V end was cut by 4 bases, the J end by 4 bases, with 17 bases between. CDR3 length equals 15 residues.

This chain joins TRBV11-2 and TRBJ1-1; the D is unclear. The CDR3 extends over 15 amino acids. V dropped 2 bases and J dropped 4 bases, with 14 bases sitting between them. Germline V CDR1 and CDR2: SGHAT, FQNNGV. CDR3 in DNA: TGTGCCAGCAGCTTATTCGGAGCCCTGGGCACTGAAGCTTTCTTT. Translated, it gives CASSLFGALGTEAFF.

The J gene is TRBJ2-7, the V gene TRBV13, with D hard to call. Trimming shortened V by 1 base and J by 7 bases, and 8 bases separated the two germline ends. Germline CDR1 is PRHDT and CDR2 is FYEKMQ (reference sequence). CDR3 size: 12 residues. In DNA form, the CDR3 reads TGTGCCAGCAGCTTAGTCCGAGAAGAGCAGTACTTC. Amino acids: CASSLVREEQYF.

CDR3 nucleotides: TGTGCCAGCAGCCTAGGACCAAACTCCTACGAGCAGTACTTC. It codes for CASSLGPNSYEQYF. This rearrangement joins TRBV6-5 to TRBJ2-7; D remains unclear. In germline, CDR1 is MNHEY, CDR2 SVGAGI. The CDR3 contains 14 residues. Trimming took 6 bases from V and 0 from J, leaving 12 bases between them.

This clone occurred a few times. V usage is TRBV10-1 and J usage is TRBJ2-7, with TRBD1 matching over 7 bases. In germline, CDR1 is WNHNN, CDR2 SYGVQD (reference sequence). V lost 5 bases and J lost 6; bases outside the gene matches: 7. This CDR3 comprises 13 residues. CDR3: CASSSRSGGEQYF. The CDR3 DNA reads TGCGCCAGCAGTTCCAGATCAGGGGGCGAGCAGTACTTC.

V usage is TRBV6-5 and J usage is TRBJ2-1; 7 positions agree with TRBD1. The trim removed 2 bases at V and 8 bases at J, leaving 6 bases unmatched. Germline CDR1 is MNHEY and CDR2 is SVGAGI. The CDR3 length is 14 residues. The DNA of the CDR3 is TGTGCCAGCAGTTACCGGACAGGTTATTATGAGCAGTTCTTC. It translates to CASSYRTGYYEQFF.

The V and J genes are TRBV19 and TRBJ1-2; no clear D. The germline V and J ends were trimmed by 4 bases and 1 base, with 16 bases remaining between them. The CDR3 sequence is 16 residues long. Germline V gene lookup returns CDR1 LNHDA and CDR2 SQIVND (reference sequence). The CDR3, as DNA: TGTGCCAGTAGTAGCTTGGACGGCGACATTAACTATGGCTACACCTTC. Protein sequence: CASSSLDGDINYGYTF.

V is TRBV9 and J is TRBJ2-5; D gene unclear. CDR3 length: 14 amino acids. With 0 bases removed from V and 2 bases from J, the gap between germline ends came to 8 bases. Germline CDR1 reads SGDLS; CDR2 reads YYNGEE. The CDR3 reads CASSVVGQQETQYF. The CDR3 coding sequence is TGTGCCAGCAGCGTAGTTGGCCAGCAAGAGACCCAGTACTTC.

This chain joins TRBV27 and TRBJ2-4, with 8 positions matching TRBD1. The CDR3 loop spans 13 amino acids. Germline lookup yields CDR1 MNHEY and CDR2 SMNVEV (reference sequence). V was clipped by 3 bases and J by 6 bases; unmatched bases: 1. As DNA, the CDR3 is TGTGCCAGCAGTTTTACAGGGGGAAACATTCAGTACTTC. Its translation: CASSFTGGNIQYF.

J is TRBJ2-7 and V is TRBV5-5, with TRBD2 matching 10 bases. After removal of 0 bases from V and 4 bases from J, the junction contained 4 bases not matched to a gene. Germline lookup yields CDR1 SGHKS and CDR2 YYEKEE (reference sequence). The CDR3 has 15 amino acids. The DNA for the CDR3 is TGTGCCAGCAGCTTGGTCCTAGCGGGAGCGTACGAGCAGTACTTC. Encoded protein: CASSLVLAGAYEQYF.

The rearrangement links TRBV11-2 to TRBJ2-7, with a weak D call TRBD1 (6 bases). V lost 5 bases to trimming and J lost 2 bases, with 10 bases between them. Germline V lookup: CDR1 SGHAT, CDR2 FQNNGV. This CDR3 has 13 amino acids. The CDR3: CASSVTGTYEQYF. The CDR3 DNA reads as TGTGCCAGCAGCGTCACAGGGACCTACGAGCAGTACTTC.

In its sample, this clone was seen once. This rearrangement joins TRBV14 to TRBJ2-1; D ambiguous. The length of the CDR3 is 13 residues. Germline CDR1 SGHDN, CDR2 FVKESK. V shed 1 base and J shed 6 bases, with 7 bases lying between them. The DNA for the CDR3 is TGTGCCAGCAGCCAAGTAAGGCTCAATGAGCAGTTCTTC. It yields the protein CASSQVRLNEQFF.

The V call is TRBV7-6, the J call TRBJ2-5; 8 positions match TRBD2. The length of the CDR3 is 17 residues. The V gene's germline CDR1 is SGHVS and CDR2 FNYEAQ. The J segment lost 4 bases and the V segment lost 1 base, leaving 11 bases of the junction unmatched. CDR3 amino acids: CASSLEGSGKVRETQYF. DNA for the CDR3: TGTGCCAGCAGCTTAGAAGGTAGCGGGAAAGTCCGAGAGACCCAGTACTTC.

This chain connects TRBV19 to TRBJ2-3; 10 nucleotides match TRBD2. V shed 5 bases and J 2 bases; nucleotides not matched to a gene: 16. Germline assignment: CDR1 LNHDA and CDR2 SQIVND (reference sequence). CDR3 length equals 19 residues. CDR3 sequence: CASSSSPSGTSAVTDTQYF. The CDR3 DNA is TGTGCCAGTAGTTCCTCCCCCTCTGGGACTAGCGCAGTCACAGATACGCAGTATTTT. Full variable domain (remainder filled in from reference TRBV19 and TRBJ2-3): DGGITQSPKYLFRKEGQNVTLSCEQNLNHDAMYWYRQDPGQGLRLIYYSQIVNDFQKGDIAEGYSVSREKKESFPLTVTSAQKNPTAFYLCASSSSPSGTSAVTDTQYFGPGTRLTVL.

DNA for the CDR3: TGCGCCAGCAGCTCGGGCCCCAGGGCCTACGAGCAGTACTTC. It codes for CASSSGPRAYEQYF. V is TRBV4-1 and J is TRBJ2-7; TRBD1 might be the D (5 bases). The ends were cut back, 5 bases at V and 2 bases at J, with 13 bases in the middle. This CDR3 region has 14 residues. In germline, CDR1 is MGHRA, CDR2 YSYEKL.

The rearrangement links TRBV5-1 to TRBJ2-7; 12 bases are a match to TRBD2. Trimming removed 4 bases from V and 4 bases from J; junction bases left unmatched: 3. This CDR3 region has 14 residues. Per germline, CDR1 SGHRS and CDR2 YFSETQ. CDR3: CASSQGLAGYEQYF. The CDR3 bases are TGCGCCAGCAGCCAAGGACTAGCGGGGTACGAGCAGTACTTC.

The chain links TRBV7-2 to TRBJ2-2; D unresolved. Trimming stripped 5 bases from V and 2 bases from J, with 15 bases between. The CDR3 has 16 amino acids. From germline, CDR1 is SGHTA and CDR2 FQGNSA. The CDR3 DNA sequence: TGTGCCAGCAGCCCCCTGGCCCCTCCTAACACCGGGGAGCTGTTTTTT. The encoded protein is CASSPLAPPNTGELFF.